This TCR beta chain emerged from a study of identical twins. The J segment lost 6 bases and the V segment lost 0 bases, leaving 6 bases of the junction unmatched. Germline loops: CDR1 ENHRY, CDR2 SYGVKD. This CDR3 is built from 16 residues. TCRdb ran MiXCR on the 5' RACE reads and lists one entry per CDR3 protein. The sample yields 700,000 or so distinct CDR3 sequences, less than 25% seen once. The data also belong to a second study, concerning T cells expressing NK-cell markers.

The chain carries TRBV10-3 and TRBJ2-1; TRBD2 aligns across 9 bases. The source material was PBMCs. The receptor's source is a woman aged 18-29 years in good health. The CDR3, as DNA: TGTGCCATCAGTGAGTCTGGGACTAGCATCTCCAATGAGCAGTTCTTC. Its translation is CAISESGTSISNEQFF.